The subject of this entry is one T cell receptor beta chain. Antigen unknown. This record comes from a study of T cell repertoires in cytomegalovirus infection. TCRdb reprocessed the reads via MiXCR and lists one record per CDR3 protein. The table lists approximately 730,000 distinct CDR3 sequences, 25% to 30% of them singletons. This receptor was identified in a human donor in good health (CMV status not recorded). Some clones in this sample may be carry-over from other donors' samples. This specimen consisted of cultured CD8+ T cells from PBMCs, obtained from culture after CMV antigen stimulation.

CDR3 amino acids: CASGGTPAFF. The DNA for the CDR3 is TGTGCCAGCGGGGGGACCCCAGCTTTCTTT. V gene TRBV2 combines with J gene TRBJ1-1, with a possible D match to TRBD1 (5 bases). V was clipped by 8 bases and J by 10 bases, with 11 bases between them. Germline lookup yields CDR1 SNHLY and CDR2 FYNNEI. This CDR3 comprises 10 residues.